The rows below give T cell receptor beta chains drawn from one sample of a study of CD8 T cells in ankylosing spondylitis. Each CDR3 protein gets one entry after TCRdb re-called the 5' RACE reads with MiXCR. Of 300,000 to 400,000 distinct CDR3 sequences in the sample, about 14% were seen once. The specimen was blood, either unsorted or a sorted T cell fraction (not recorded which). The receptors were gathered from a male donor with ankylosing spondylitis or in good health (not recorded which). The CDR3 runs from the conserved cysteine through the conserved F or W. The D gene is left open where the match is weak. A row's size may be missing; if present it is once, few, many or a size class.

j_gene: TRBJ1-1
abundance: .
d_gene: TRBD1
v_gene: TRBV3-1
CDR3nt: TGTGCCAGCAGCCCGGACAGGCGGACTGAAGCTTTCTTT
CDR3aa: CASSPDRRTEAFF

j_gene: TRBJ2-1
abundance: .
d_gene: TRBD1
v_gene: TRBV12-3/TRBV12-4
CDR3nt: TGTGCCAGCAGCCGTCGGGACAGGGTCCCGAATGAGCAGTTCTTC
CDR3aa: CASSRRDRVPNEQFF

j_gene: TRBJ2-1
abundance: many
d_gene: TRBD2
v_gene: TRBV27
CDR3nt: TGTGCCAGCAGTTCACTGACTAGCGGAAGTTCCTACAATGAGCAGTTCTTC
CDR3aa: CASSSLTSGSSYNEQFF

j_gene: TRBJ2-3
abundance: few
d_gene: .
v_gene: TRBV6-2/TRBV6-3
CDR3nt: TGTGCCAGCAACCTTCTCCCGGGCACAGATACGCAGTATTTT
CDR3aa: CASNLLPGTDTQYF

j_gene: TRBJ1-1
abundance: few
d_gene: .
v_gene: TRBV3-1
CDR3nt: TGTGCCACCCGTGGACAGATGAACACTGAAGCTTTCTTT
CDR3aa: CATRGQMNTEAFF

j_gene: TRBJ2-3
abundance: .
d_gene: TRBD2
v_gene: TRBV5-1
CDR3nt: TGCGCCAGCAGTGGGCGGGGGGGAGCTACAGATACGCAGTATTTT
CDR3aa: CASSGRGGATDTQYF

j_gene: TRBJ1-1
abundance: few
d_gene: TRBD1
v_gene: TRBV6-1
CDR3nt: TGTGCCAGCAGTGTAGGACAGGGGGCTGGTGAAGCTTTCTTT
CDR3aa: CASSVGQGAGEAFF

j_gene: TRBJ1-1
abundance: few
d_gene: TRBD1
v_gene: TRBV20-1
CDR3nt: TGCAGTGCTATAAGGACAGGGGGAGGTCGAACTGAAGCTTTCTTT
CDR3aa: CSAIRTGGGRTEAFF

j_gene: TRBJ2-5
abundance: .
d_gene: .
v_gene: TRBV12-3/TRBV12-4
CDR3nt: TGTGCCAGCAGTCCTCTGGGACTGAGGGAGGAGACCCAGTACTTC
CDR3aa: CASSPLGLREETQYF

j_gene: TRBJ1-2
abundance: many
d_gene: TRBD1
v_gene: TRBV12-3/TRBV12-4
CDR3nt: TGTGCCAGCAGTTTCGGACAGGGAGCCTACACCTTC
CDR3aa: CASSFGQGAYTF

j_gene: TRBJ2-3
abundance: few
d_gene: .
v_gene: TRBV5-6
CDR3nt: TGTGCCAGCAGCTTCGACTGGTCTAGCACAGATACGCAGTATTTT
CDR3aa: CASSFDWSSTDTQYF

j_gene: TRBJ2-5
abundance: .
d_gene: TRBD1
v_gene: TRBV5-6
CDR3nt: TGTGCCAGCAGCAGAACAGGGGGCAGTGAGACCCAGTACTTC
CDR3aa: CASSRTGGSETQYF

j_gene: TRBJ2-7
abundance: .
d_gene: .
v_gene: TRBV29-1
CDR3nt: TGCAGCGTTGAGCAGCCCCCGAGTTACGAGCAGTACTTC
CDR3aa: CSVEQPPSYEQYF

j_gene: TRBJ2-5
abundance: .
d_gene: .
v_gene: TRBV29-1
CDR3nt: TGCAGCGTTGAAGATCCCAGCGGTGACCAAGAGACCCAGTACTTC
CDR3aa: CSVEDPSGDQETQYF

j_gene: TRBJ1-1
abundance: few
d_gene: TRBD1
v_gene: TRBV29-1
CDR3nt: TGCAGCGGCGGAATGACAGGGGGGACTGAAGCTTTCTTT
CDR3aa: CSGGMTGGTEAFF

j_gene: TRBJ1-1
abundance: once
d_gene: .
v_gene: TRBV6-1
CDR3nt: TGTGCCAGCAGGAGACTGGGGCGGACTGAAGCTTTCTTT
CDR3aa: CASRRLGRTEAFF

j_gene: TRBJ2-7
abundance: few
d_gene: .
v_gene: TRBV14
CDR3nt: TGTGCCAGCAGCCAAGCGATCCAGGGCCCCGAGCAGTACTTC
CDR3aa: CASSQAIQGPEQYF

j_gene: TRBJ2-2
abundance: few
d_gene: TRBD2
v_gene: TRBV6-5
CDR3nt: TGTGCCAGCAGTTACGGGGCCCCGGGAGGGTTTGGCACCGGGGAGCTGTTTTTT
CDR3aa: CASSYGAPGGFGTGELFF

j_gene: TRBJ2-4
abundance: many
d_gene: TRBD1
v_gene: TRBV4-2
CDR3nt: TGTGCCAGCAGCCCGTCAGGGGGCCGGAACATTCAGTACTTC
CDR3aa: CASSPSGGRNIQYF

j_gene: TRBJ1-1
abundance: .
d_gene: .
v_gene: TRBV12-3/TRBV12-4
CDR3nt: TGTGCCAGCAGGCCCAGGGAAGGGATCACTGAAGCTTTCTTT
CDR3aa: CASRPREGITEAFF

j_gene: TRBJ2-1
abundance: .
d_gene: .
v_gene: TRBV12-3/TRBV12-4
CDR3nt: TGTGCCAGCAGACCCGGGGGAAGGGAGTATCTCTCCTACAATGAGCAGTTCTTC
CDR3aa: CASRPGGREYLSYNEQFF

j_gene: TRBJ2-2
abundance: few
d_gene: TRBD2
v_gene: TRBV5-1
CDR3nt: TGCGCCAGCAGCTATACGGCGACTAGCGGGAGTGTCACCGGGGAGCTGTTTTTT
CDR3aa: CASSYTATSGSVTGELFF

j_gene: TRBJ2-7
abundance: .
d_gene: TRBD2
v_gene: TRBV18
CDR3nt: TGTGCCAGCTCACCAAGTGTTAGCGGGAACGAGCAGTACTTC
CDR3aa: CASSPSVSGNEQYF

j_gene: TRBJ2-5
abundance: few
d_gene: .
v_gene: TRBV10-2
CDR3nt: TGCGCCAGCAGTGAGCCTGGACTCCCAGAGACCCAGTACTTC
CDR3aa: CASSEPGLPETQYF

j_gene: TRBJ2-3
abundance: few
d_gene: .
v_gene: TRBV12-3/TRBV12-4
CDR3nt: TGTGCCAGCAGTTTATCCCCGGGGACCACAGATACGCAGTATTTT
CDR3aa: CASSLSPGTTDTQYF

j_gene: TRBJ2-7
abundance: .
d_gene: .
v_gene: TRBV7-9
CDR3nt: TGTGCCAGCAGCTCCCCCGGGGGACGCTACGAGCAGTACTTC
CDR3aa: CASSSPGGRYEQYF

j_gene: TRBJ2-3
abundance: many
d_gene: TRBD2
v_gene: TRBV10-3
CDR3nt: TGTGCCTCCAGAGCGGGGGGCAGCACAGATACGCAGTATTTT
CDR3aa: CASRAGGSTDTQYF

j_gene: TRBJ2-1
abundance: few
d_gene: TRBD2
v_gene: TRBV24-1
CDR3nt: TGTGCCACCAGTGCCCCCGGCGGGAGGGCGGATGAGCAGTTCTTC
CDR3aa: CATSAPGGRADEQFF

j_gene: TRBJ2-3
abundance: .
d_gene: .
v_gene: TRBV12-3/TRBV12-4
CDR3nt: TGTGCCAGCCCCTTGGAGCGCAGCACAGATACGCAGTATTTT
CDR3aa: CASPLERSTDTQYF

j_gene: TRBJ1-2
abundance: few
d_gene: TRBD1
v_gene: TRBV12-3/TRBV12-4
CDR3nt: TGTGCCAGCAGTTCCGGGACAGGGAGCCCTAGCTATGGCTACACCTTC
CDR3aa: CASSSGTGSPSYGYTF

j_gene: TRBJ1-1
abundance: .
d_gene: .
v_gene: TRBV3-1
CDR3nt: TGTGCCAGCAGCCAAGATTATAGGACGGGCACTGAAGCTTTCTTT
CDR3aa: CASSQDYRTGTEAFF

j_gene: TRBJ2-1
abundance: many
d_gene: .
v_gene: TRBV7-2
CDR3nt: TGTGCCAGCAGCGTTAGGAGTGGGGTCAATGAGCAGTTCTTC
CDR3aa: CASSVRSGVNEQFF

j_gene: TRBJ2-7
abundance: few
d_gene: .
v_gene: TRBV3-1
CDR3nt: TGTGCCAGCAGCCACGGACACCCCGGCGAGCAGTACTTC
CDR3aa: CASSHGHPGEQYF

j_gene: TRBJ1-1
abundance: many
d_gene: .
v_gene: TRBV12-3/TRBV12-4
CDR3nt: TGTGCCAGCAGTTCCTCTATTGAAGCTTTCTTT
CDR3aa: CASSSSIEAFF

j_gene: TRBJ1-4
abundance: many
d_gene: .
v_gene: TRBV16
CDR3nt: TGTGCCAGCAGCCAATCGGAAACTGTGAATGGGAAACTGTTTTTT
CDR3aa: CASSQSETVNGKLFF

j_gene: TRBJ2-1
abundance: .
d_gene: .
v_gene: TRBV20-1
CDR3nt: TGCAGTGCTAGAGATACCCTAGCGTACAATGAGCAGTTCTTC
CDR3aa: CSARDTLAYNEQFF

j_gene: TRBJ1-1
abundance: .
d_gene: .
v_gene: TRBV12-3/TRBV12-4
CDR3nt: TGTGCCAGCAGGTATCAGGGCATGAACACTGAAGCTTTCTTT
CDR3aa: CASRYQGMNTEAFF

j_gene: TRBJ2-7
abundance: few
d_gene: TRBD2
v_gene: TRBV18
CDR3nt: TGTGCCAGCTCATCGACAGGGACTAGCGGTAACTACGAGCAGTACTTC
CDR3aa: CASSSTGTSGNYEQYF

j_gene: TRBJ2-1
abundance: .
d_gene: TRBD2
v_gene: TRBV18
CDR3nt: TGTGCCAGCTCACCATCTAGCGGGTTCCAGTTCTTC
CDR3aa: CASSPSSGFQFF

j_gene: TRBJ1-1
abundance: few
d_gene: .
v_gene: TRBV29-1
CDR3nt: TGCAGCGCCGTTTTTGACGGAGTTGAAGCTTTCTTT
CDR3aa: CSAVFDGVEAFF

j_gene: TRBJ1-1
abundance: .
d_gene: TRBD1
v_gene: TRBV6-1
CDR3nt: TGTGCCAGCAATCGGGACAGACTGAACACTGAAGCTTTCTTT
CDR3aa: CASNRDRLNTEAFF

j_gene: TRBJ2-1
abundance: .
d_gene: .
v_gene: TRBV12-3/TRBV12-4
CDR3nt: TGTGCCAGCAGTATCCCCCCGGGGAATTACAATGAGCAGTTCTTC
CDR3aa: CASSIPPGNYNEQFF

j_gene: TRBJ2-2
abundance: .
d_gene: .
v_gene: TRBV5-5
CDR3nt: TGTGCCAGCAGCTGGATTGCTCAAAACACCGGGGAGCTGTTTTTT
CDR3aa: CASSWIAQNTGELFF

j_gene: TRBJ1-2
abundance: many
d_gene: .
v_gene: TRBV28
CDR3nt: TGTGCCAGTTGGAGTCGCTATGGCTACACCTTC
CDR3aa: CASWSRYGYTF

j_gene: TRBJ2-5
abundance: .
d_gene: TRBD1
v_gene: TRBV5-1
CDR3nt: TGCGCCAGCAGCGATGATCCGGGACAGCTCCTGATGTACCAAGAGACCCAGTACTTC
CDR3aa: CASSDDPGQLLMYQETQYF

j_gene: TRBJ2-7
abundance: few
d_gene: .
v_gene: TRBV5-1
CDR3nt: TGCGCCAGCAGCTTGCTGAACAGCCAGTACGAGCAGTACTTC
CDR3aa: CASSLLNSQYEQYF

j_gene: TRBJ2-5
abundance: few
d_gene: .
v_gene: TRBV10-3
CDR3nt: TGTGCCATCAGTGGGACAGGAGGGGAGACCCAGTACTTC
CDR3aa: CAISGTGGETQYF

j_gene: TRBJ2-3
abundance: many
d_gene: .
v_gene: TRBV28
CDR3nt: TGTGCCAGCAGTTTACGGGGCGTGGATACGCAGTATTTT
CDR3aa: CASSLRGVDTQYF

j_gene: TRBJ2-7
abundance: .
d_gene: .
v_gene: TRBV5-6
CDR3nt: TGTGCCAGCAGCTACTTATATGGGACGGATTACGAGCAGTACTTC
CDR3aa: CASSYLYGTDYEQYF

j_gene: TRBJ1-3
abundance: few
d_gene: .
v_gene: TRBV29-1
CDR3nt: TGCAGCGTTGAAGATGGGGACACCATATATTTT
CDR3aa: CSVEDGDTIYF